This TCR beta chain was recovered during a study of shared clonotypes between healthy human individuals (dated by TCRdb to the early 2020s). About the investigation overall: The cohort comprised a couple of women and a few men aged 18 to 49 years. For each donor, CD4 naive and CD4 memory were each run on three plates, CD8 naive on two plates, and CD8 memory on one plate. Between about 0.9 and 10 billion PBMCs per donor were obtained by leukapheresis. Blood TCR repertoires of roughly five healthy adults were deeply sequenced to estimate repertoire size and the extent of clonotype sharing between individuals. To increase sequencing depth and limit assay-specific biases, different laboratories used diverse techniques to prepare libraries and sequence TCR repertoires.

Using the deep immunoSEQ assay, multiplex PCR amplified TCR CDR3 regions from genomic DNA. Extracted genomic DNA from each cell subset was distributed evenly across all wells of several immunoSEQ 96-well plates, and each plate was treated as a replicate. For sorted subsets, each replicate PCR was loaded with roughly 200 ng genomic DNA, equivalent to 30,000 to 35,000 T cell genomes. Purified libraries were quantified with a Qubit 3.0 fluorometer, sized on a Bioanalyzer 2100, and re-quantified with the KAPA Library Quantification kit. Every immunoSEQ 96-well plate was sequenced on a dedicated single-read 150-cycle Illumina NextSeq 550 flow cell. Per the original workflow: Because only junctional sequences without quality scores were contained in the immunoSEQ output, filtering matching that applied to full-length reads could not be performed. Sequences were annotated with PyIR, a Python wrapper for IgBLAST v1.9, and V/J genes and CDR3 were assigned using IMGT germline references. Any read was removed if the V/J assignment was weak (E-value above 1e-6), the CDR3 was missing, or the read contained stop codons, out-of-frame junctions, or ambiguous translated residues. V3J clonotypes were defined as sequences sharing the same inferred V gene, J gene, and CDR3 amino acid sequence. To compute the percentage overlap between repertoires, the number of shared unique clonotypes was divided by the size of the smaller repertoire. Repertoire richness was assessed with RTK rarefaction, the Chao1 estimator, and Recon v2.1 estimates of unobserved clonotypes. OLGA was used to compute generation probabilities for all TCRbeta clonotypes that the gDNA method yielded from a handful of donors. The table was pulled from immuneACCESS by TCRdb, which kept in-frame rearrangements only. Such tables lose some clones; where checked, under half of the loss comes from unresolved V genes, and the rest has no known cause. V and J calls and clone size are given by that table; D and trimming were obtained from the DNA. The table for this sample lists 1 million to 1.3 million clones; roughly 74% of them were counted only once. 0.61% of the sample goes to the ten largest clones.

Summary of the overall study and its limitations: Rarefaction of sorted-subset datasets indicated incomplete sequencing despite the large sequencing depth. Approximately 5% of naive CD4, 3.5% of naive CD8, approximately 2% of memory CD4, and around 0.42% of memory CD8 clonotypes were shared across a few donors. Naive subsets generally had larger estimated clonotype richness than memory subsets did. Sampling was restricted to blood, and TCR repertoires in tissues likely differ from the TCR repertoires found in blood. Based on pairwise subsampling, the degree of clonotype sharing among donors was expected to be affected by sequencing depth. The genetic and exposure-history diversity represented was limited by the small number of donors. Compared with non-shared clonotypes, clonotypes shared by all four sorted-subset donors had higher generation probabilities.

This clone was found many times. It lacks a known antigen. No clone much larger than this one lies a single base away; base qualities are absent. The donors were healthy, HIV-negative adults who had no recently reported acute infections or vaccinations. Only Caucasian adults living in Nashville, Tennessee, USA were represented among the donors. CD4+ T cells were enriched by magnetic negative selection; naive cells were then positively selected on CD45RA, and the negative fraction formed the memory subset. Blood was collected by leukapheresis, and PBMCs were isolated by Ficoll-Histopaque density gradient centrifugation and then cryopreserved in liquid nitrogen vapor phase. Analytical flow cytometry was used to check the purity and quantity of each magnetically sorted T cell population. Genomic DNA was isolated from each sorted fraction and quantified by UV absorbance on a Nanodrop 2000c. This TCR derives from a man younger than 35 in good health. Some clones in this sample may be carry-over from other donors' samples. Sequenced sample: memory CD4+ T cells from PBMCs. Taken with the paper, the label for cell subset or site translates to: CD45RA-negative fraction.

The DNA sequence reads TGTGCCAGTAGTATCAACAGGGGGGGCTACGAGCAGTACTTC. This is translated as CASSINRGGYEQYF. The sequence joins TRBV19 to TRBJ2-7; the best D guess is TRBD1, with 8 bases matching. CDR1 and CDR2 (LNHDA, SQIVND) derive from the germline V gene (reference sequence). Cut back by 3 bases and 3 bases, the V and J ends lie 12 bases apart. The CDR3 has 14 amino acids, counting the end cysteine and phenylalanine. CDR3 DNA is the only sequence kept; it has 42 bases, read in frame from the first base.